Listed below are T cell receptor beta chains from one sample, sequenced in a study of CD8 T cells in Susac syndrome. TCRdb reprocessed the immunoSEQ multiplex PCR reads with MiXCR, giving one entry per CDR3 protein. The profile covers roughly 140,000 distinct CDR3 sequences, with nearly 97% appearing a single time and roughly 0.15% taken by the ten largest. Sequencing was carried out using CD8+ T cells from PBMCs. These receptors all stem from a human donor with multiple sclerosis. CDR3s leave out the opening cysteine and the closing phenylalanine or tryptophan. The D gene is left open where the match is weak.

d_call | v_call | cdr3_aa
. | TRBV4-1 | ASSPGVADTQY
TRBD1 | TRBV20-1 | SAPDRGLYNEQF
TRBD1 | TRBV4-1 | ASSPGTGSGWAF
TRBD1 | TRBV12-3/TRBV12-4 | ASSLLQGPYNEQF
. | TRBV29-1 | SVMDENYGYT
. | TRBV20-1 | SASLGARNHSPLH
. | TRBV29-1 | SVTGGGEYGYT
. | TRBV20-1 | SARGPGLENTEAF
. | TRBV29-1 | SVVRRANTRDEQF
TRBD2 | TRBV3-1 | ASSPVGAAGENIQY
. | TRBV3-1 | ASSQDYEGTETQY
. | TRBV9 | ASSWGQGSDEQF
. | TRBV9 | ASSVDFTGGEQETQY
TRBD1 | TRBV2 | ASSDPGQGSYEQY
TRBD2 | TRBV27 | ASADGGDRY
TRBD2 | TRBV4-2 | ASSALAGGTHEQY
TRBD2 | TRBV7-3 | ASSLSSGVGETQY
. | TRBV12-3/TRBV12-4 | ASTAAGNQPQH
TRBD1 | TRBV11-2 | ASSLGTGPQETQY
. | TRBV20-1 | SARPRRDLDYGYT
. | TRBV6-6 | ASSYSQGSGEQY
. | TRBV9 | ASSNPPSGANVLT
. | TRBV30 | AWSQGQSYEQY
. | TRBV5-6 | ASSLSPFPHNEQF
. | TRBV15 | ATSIEGNTEAF
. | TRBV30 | ACDRSSNSGELF
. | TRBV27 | ASSLSPGLNTEAF
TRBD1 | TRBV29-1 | SVALRGLYNEQF
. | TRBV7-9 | ASSLSSSEAF
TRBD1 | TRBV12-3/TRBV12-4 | ASSLGTGGAGYGYT
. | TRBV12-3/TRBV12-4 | ASRSTLSSFAGELF
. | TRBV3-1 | ASSQDKWQRSGANVLT
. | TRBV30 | AWTVGGGDGYT
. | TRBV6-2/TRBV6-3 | ASRDLQSSEVYTGELF
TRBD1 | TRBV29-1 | SLGGTGASEAF
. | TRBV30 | AWGTGTVNEKLF
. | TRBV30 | AWSGQGYGYT
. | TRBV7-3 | ASSSLWGYT
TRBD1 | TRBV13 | ASSFGTAEQF
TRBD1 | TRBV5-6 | ASSFDRVNEKLF
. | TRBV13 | ASSLSSRHEKLF
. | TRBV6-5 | ASSLATEQF
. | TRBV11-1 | ASSPGWQSSYNEQF
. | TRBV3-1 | ASSRTENTGELF
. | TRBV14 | AFRPQH
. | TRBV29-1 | SVERVEQAIADTQY
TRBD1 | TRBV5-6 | ASSSTGISTDTQY
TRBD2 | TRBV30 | AWTSGGTEQF
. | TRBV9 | ASSAAGGNYGYT